This TCR beta chain emerged from a study of identifying expanded T cells in peripheral blood. The CDR3 length is 11 residues. Germline-derived CDR1 and CDR2 are LNHDA and SQIVND (reference sequence). The V end lost 5 bases, the J end lost 4 bases, and 5 bases lay between the germline ends. TCRdb keeps only in-frame clones here, not all; method: immunoSEQ multiplex PCR. The repertoire has 70,000 to 95,000 clones, roughly 90% of them found once; the top ten carry approximately 4%. This clone showed up just a few times. The sequence was obtained from a person aged 18-69 years in good health. The chain is built from TRBV19 and TRBJ1-2; D remains ambiguous. Sequenced: blood. In DNA form, the CDR3 reads TGTGCCAGTAGTGTCAGCTATGGCTACACCTTC. Translated, it gives CASSVSYGYTF.